These 25 T cell receptor beta chains came from one sample sequenced in a study of identical twins (TCRdb year 2016). The library was obtained by 5' RACE. TCRdb records Illumina HiSeq 2000 as the sequencer. The raw public data were reprocessed by TCRdb itself: fastp quality trimming at Q25, MiXCR clonotype calling, in-frame beta chains only. CDR3 protein sequences are deduplicated, and each keeps its most common genes and DNA. The sample table lists 1.5 million to 2 million distinct CDR3 sequences, roughly 35% of them with a count of one. About 0.3% of the sample rests with the top ten. Sample: cord blood. The receptors here all came from a newborn girl in good health.

CDR3 in DNA: TGTGCCAGCAGTTTTCTACGGACAGGGGCCACAAGGAGGTACTTC. Its protein is CASSFLRTGATRRYF. The chain combines TRBV28 with TRBJ2-5; 9 positions match TRBD1. The CDR3 runs 15 residues. Germline CDR1 and CDR2: MDHEN and SYDVKM. V shed 3 bases and J 13 bases; nucleotides not matched to a gene: 15.

The gene calls are TRBV5-6 and TRBJ2-3; 8 bases map to TRBD2. Germline V CDR1 and CDR2: SGHDT, YYEEEE. This CDR3 has 16 residues. The V and J ends lost 1 base and 2 bases, in that order; junction bases with no gene match: 6. DNA for the CDR3: TGTGCCAGCAGCTTGACGGCGGGGGGCTACACAGATACGCAGTATTTT. This encodes CASSLTAGGYTDTQYF.

This chain connects TRBV18 to TRBJ1-2; D unresolved. The V end lost 2 bases, the J end lost 6 bases, and 16 bases lay between the germline ends. CDR3 length: 15 amino acids. Germline V gene sequence: CDR1 KGHSH, CDR2 LQKENI. The CDR3, as DNA: TGTGCCAGCTCACCATTCGACGTTTCACACCATGGCTACACCTTC. Its protein product is CASSPFDVSHHGYTF.

This chain uses TRBV29-1 with TRBJ2-4; no clear D gene. TRBJ2-7 matches the DNA end more closely, so the J call is doubtful. CDR1 SQVTM and CDR2 ANQGSEA come from the germline V gene. The CDR3 runs to 11 residues. The CDR3 DNA reads TGCAGCGTTGAAGCCAGCAACGAGCAGTACTTC. This codes for CSVEASNEQYF.

The J gene is TRBJ2-1, the V gene TRBV28; D may correspond to TRBD1 or TRBD2 (5 bases each). V shed 0 bases and J shed 2 bases, with 8 bases lying between them. From germline, CDR1 is MDHEN and CDR2 SYDVKM. The CDR3 has 15 amino acids. CDR3 sequence (DNA): TGTGCCAGCAGTTTATGGAGAGGGGCCTACAATGAGCAGTTCTTC. As protein: CASSLWRGAYNEQFF.

This sequence joins TRBV20-1 and TRBJ2-3, with 9 bases identical to TRBD2. Germline V gene lookup returns CDR1 DFQATT and CDR2 SNEGSKA (reference sequence). Trimming cost V 3 bases and J 4 bases; bases outside gene matches: 11. The CDR3 consists of 16 residues. CDR3 in amino acids: CSASPSAGLAADTQYF. Written as DNA, the CDR3 is TGCAGTGCTAGTCCCTCGGCGGGACTAGCAGCAGATACGCAGTATTTT.

The chain joins TRBV4-2 to TRBJ2-3; D not certain. This CDR3 contains 13 residues. V lost 4 bases to trimming and J lost 2 bases, with 7 bases between them. The germline V gene has CDR1 LGHNA and CDR2 YNFKEQ. This CDR3 reads CASSPRNTDTQYF. The CDR3 DNA follows: TGTGCCAGCAGCCCTCGCAACACAGATACGCAGTATTTT.

V gene TRBV28 combines with J gene TRBJ2-4, with 8 bases identical to TRBD1. The CDR3 extends over 14 amino acids. Germline loops: CDR1 MDHEN, CDR2 SYDVKM. The V gene end was trimmed by 3 bases and the J gene end by 7 bases; junction bases not matched to a gene: 5. The CDR3 DNA sequence: TGTGCCAGCAGTTTGAGGACAGGGCGGAACATTCAGTACTTC. It encodes CASSLRTGRNIQYF.

The chain combines TRBV12-3 or TRBV12-4 with TRBJ2-2; 10 nucleotides align to TRBD1. Trimming cost V 6 bases and J 8 bases; bases outside gene matches: 6. The CDR3 extends over 14 amino acids. The CDR3 loop reads CASRPGQGIGELFF. CDR3 nucleotide sequence: TGTGCCAGCAGACCGGGACAGGGGATTGGGGAGCTGTTTTTT.

V usage is TRBV30 and J usage is TRBJ1-3; D might be TRBD1 (5 bases). CDR1 is GTSNPN, CDR2 SVGIG, per germline (reference sequence). V was pared by 0 bases and J by 0 bases, with 12 bases between. The CDR3 runs 16 residues. CDR3 DNA sequence: TGTGCCTGGAGTGTACCAGGGCAGCCCTCTGGAAACACCATATATTTT. Amino acids: CAWSVPGQPSGNTIYF. The full variable domain, with the rest looked up from reference TRBV30 and TRBJ1-3, is SQTIHQWPATLVQPVGSPLSLECTVEGTSNPNLYWYRQAAGRGLQLLFYSVGIGQISSEVPQNLSASRPQDRQFILSSKKLLLSDSGFYLCAWSVPGQPSGNTIYFGEGSWLTVV.

The chain employs TRBV20-1 and TRBJ2-1; 7 bases map to TRBD2. The CDR3 is made up of 14 amino acids. Unmatched junction bases numbered 6, after V lost 3 bases and J lost 4 bases. Germline V gene sequence: CDR1 DFQATT, CDR2 SNEGSKA (reference sequence). The CDR3 spells CSASREGWYNEQFF. As DNA, the CDR3 is TGCAGTGCTAGCAGGGAGGGGTGGTACAATGAGCAGTTCTTC.

This clonotype has only a few counts. This chain joins TRBV4-2 and TRBJ1-6; 12 bases match TRBD1. Germline V gene lookup returns CDR1 LGHNA and CDR2 YNFKEQ. There are 18 residues in the CDR3. Trimming removed 3 bases from V and 7 bases from J; junction bases left unmatched: 10. CDR3 bases: TGTGCCAGCAGCCATGTAACCGGGACAGGGGGCGACAATTCACCCCTCCACTTT. This gives the protein CASSHVTGTGGDNSPLHF.

This clonotype was recorded a few times. The chain carries TRBV7-9 and TRBJ2-3, with 9 bases fitting TRBD2. With 5 bases clipped from V and 6 bases from J, the junction kept 15 bases outside the gene matches. Germline V CDR1 and CDR2: SEHNR, FQNEAQ (reference sequence). The CDR3 contains 17 residues. CDR3 sequence: CASSPAKLAGFEDTQYF. In nucleotides, the CDR3 is TGTGCCAGCAGCCCAGCAAAGCTAGCGGGGTTCGAGGATACGCAGTATTTT.

This clonotype was seen a handful of times. This rearrangement joins TRBV21-1 to TRBJ1-1; the table's D call TRBD1 went unverified against the DNA. TRBV21-1 is a pseudogene. This CDR3 is built from 16 residues. The CDR3 DNA reads as TGTGCCAGCAGACCCCGACAGGAATTGATGAACACTGAAGCTTTCTTT. Amino acid sequence: CASRPRQELMNTEAFF.

This clonotype has at least ten counts. V gene TRBV13 combines with J gene TRBJ2-1; TRBD2 agrees at 8 bases. CDR3 length equals 16 residues. CDR1 is PRHDT and CDR2 is FYEKMQ in the germline V gene (reference sequence). With 5 bases clipped from V and 5 bases from J, the junction kept 11 bases outside the gene matches. This chain's CDR3 is CASSQNRGLEHNEQFF. CDR3 sequence (DNA): TGTGCCAGCAGCCAAAACCGGGGACTAGAACACAATGAGCAGTTCTTC.

The V and J genes are TRBV28 and TRBJ2-5; D ambiguous. The J call could be wrong; TRBJ2-1 is a better fit for the DNA end. The CDR3 has 13 residues. CDR1 and CDR2 (germline): MDHEN, SYDVKM. The DNA of the CDR3 is TGTGCCAGCAGTTTTCCCCCAGCGAAGACCCAGTTCTTC. As protein: CASSFPPAKTQFF.

This clonotype was observed a handful of times. The genes are TRBV3-1 and TRBJ2-7, with D hard to call. The J call may not be correct, given that the DNA end is closer to TRBJ2-5. CDR3 length: 15 amino acids. Per the germline V gene, CDR1 is LGHDT and CDR2 is YNNKEL (reference sequence). The DNA for the CDR3 is TGTGCCAGCAGCCAAGTGATAACGGCCAAAGAGACCCAGTACTTC. Translated, it gives CASSQVITAKETQYF.

This chain connects TRBV28 to TRBJ1-1; TRBD1 might be the D (5 bases). In germline, CDR1 is MDHEN, CDR2 SYDVKM. The CDR3 has 14 amino acids. The V gene lost 6 bases and the J gene lost 0 bases, with 11 bases spanning the gap. CDR3 sequence: CASRPTVMNTEAFF. The CDR3 nucleotides are TGTGCCAGCAGACCGACAGTTATGAACACTGAAGCTTTCTTT.

This clonotype was seen at least ten times. This chain joins TRBV6-6 and TRBJ2-7; D is undetermined. The CDR3 has 12 amino acids. Trimming stripped 0 bases from V and 4 bases from J, with 4 bases between. CDR1 and CDR2 from the germline V gene are MNHNY and SVGAGI (reference sequence). The CDR3 is CASSYSDYEQYF. The CDR3 nucleotides are TGTGCCAGCAGTTACTCGGATTACGAGCAGTACTTC.

As to this clonotype: An end of the junction differs from the germline gene, which may be a read error. V and J are TRBV3-1 and TRBJ2-3; weak D call: TRBD1 (6 bases). The length of the CDR3 is 15 residues. Germline V CDR1 and CDR2: LGHDT, YNNKEL (reference sequence). CDR3 in amino acids: CASSQETGSTDTRYF. In DNA form, the CDR3 reads TGTGCCAGCAGCCAAGAGACAGGTAGCACAGATACGCGGTATTTT.

This chain uses TRBV20-1 with TRBJ2-4, with 15 bases that match TRBD2. The germline V gene has CDR1 DFQATT and CDR2 SNEGSKA (reference sequence). V lost 8 bases to trimming and J lost 1 base; unmatched junction nucleotides: 6. This CDR3 is 16 amino acids long. The CDR3 DNA reads TGCAGTCCCGGGACTAGCGGGAGGAGGGCCAAAAACATTCAGTACTTC. Residues: CSPGTSGRRAKNIQYF.

This rearrangement joins TRBV12-3 or TRBV12-4 to TRBJ1-2, with D perhaps matching TRBD1 (5 bases). Trimming removed 3 bases at V and 0 bases at J, with 8 bases between. The CDR3 totals 14 residues. In DNA form, the CDR3 reads TGTGCCAGCAGTTTCGGACACTCTAACTATGGCTACACCTTC. This codes for CASSFGHSNYGYTF.

The rearrangement uses TRBV12-3 or TRBV12-4 and TRBJ2-5, with 8 bases that match TRBD2. TRBJ2-7 explains the end of the DNA better; the J call may be wrong. The length of the CDR3 is 13 residues. CDR3 in amino acids: CANSGGGSYEQYF. The CDR3 DNA reads TGTGCCAACAGCGGCGGGGGGTCTTACGAGCAGTACTTC.

This clonotype was recorded a few times. V gene TRBV4-2 combines with J gene TRBJ2-7; 10 bases are a match to TRBD2. V lost 1 base to trimming and J lost 7 bases; unmatched junction nucleotides: 10. The CDR3 extends over 16 amino acids. Per germline, CDR1 LGHNA and CDR2 YNFKEQ. The CDR3 loop reads CASSQGLAGDYNEQYF. In DNA form, the CDR3 reads TGTGCCAGCAGCCAAGGCCTAGCGGGGGATTACAATGAGCAGTACTTC.

V usage is TRBV28 and J usage is TRBJ1-5, with a weak D call TRBD1 (6 bases). Trimming took off 5 bases at V and 7 bases at J, with 15 bases between the two ends. This CDR3 has 14 residues. Germline V gene sequence: CDR1 MDHEN, CDR2 SYDVKM. The chain's CDR3 is CASSRPGAGQPQHF. The CDR3 bases are TGTGCCAGCAGTCGCCCGGGGGCGGGCCAGCCCCAGCATTTT.